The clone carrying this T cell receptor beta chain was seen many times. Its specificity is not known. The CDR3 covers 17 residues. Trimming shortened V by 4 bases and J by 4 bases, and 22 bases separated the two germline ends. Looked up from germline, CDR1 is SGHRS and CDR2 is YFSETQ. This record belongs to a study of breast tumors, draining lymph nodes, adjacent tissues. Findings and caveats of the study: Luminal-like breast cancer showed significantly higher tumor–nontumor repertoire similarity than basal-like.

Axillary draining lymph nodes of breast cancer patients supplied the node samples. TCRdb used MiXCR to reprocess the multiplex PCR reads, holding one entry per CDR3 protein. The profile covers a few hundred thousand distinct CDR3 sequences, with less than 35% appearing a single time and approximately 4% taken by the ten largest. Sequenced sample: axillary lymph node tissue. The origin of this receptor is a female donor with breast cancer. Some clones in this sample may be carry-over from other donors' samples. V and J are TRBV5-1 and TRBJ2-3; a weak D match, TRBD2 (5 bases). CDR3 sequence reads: CASSALGGSSMADTQYF. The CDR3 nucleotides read TGCGCCAGCAGCGCCTTAGGTGGGAGTAGCATGGCAGATACGCAGTATTTT.